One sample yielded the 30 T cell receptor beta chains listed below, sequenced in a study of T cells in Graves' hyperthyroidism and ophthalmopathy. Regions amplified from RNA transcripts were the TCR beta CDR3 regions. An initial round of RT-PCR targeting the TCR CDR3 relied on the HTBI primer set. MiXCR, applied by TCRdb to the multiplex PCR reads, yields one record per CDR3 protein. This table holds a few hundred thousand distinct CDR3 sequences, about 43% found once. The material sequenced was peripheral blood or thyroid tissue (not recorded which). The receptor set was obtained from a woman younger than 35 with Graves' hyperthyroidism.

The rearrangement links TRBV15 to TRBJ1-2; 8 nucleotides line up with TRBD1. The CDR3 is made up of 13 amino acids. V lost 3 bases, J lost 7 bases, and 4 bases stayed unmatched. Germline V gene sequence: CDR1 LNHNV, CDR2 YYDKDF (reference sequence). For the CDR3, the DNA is TGTGCCACCAGCAGTGAAGACAGGGGTGGCTACACCTTC. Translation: CATSSEDRGGYTF.

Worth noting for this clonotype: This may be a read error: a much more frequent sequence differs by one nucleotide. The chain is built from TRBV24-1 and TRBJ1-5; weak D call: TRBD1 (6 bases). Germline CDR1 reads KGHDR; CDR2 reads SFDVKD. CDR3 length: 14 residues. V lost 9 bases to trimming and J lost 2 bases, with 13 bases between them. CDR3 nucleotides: TGTGCCACCCGAGCTGCAGGGGGCAATCAGCCCCAGCATTTT. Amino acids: CATRAAGGNQPQHF.

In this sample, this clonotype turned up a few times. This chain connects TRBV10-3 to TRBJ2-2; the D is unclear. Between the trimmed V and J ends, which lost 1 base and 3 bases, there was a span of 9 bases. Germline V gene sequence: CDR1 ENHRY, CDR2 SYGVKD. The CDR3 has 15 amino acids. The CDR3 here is CAISELGTDTGELFF. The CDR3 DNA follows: TGTGCCATCAGTGAGTTAGGCACGGACACCGGGGAGCTGTTTTTT.

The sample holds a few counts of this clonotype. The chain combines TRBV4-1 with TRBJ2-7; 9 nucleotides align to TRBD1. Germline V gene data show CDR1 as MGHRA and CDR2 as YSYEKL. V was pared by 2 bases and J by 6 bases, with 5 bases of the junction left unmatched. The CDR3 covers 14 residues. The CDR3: CASSQLMTGGEQYF. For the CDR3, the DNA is TGCGCCAGCAGCCAACTAATGACAGGGGGCGAGCAGTACTTC.

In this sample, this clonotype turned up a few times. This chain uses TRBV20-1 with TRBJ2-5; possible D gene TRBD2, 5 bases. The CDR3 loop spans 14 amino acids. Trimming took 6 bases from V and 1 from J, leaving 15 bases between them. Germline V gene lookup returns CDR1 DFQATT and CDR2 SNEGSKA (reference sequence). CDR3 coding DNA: TGCAGTGCCCGAACCTCCGGGGTCCAAGAGACCCAGTACTTC. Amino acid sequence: CSARTSGVQETQYF.

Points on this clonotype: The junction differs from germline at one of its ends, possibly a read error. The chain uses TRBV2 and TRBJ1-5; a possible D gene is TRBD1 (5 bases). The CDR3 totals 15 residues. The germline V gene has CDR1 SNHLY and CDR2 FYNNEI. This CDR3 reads CASSHSWGGNQPQHF. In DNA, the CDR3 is TGCGCCAGCAGCCACTCGTGGGGGGGCAATCAGCCCCAGCATTTT.

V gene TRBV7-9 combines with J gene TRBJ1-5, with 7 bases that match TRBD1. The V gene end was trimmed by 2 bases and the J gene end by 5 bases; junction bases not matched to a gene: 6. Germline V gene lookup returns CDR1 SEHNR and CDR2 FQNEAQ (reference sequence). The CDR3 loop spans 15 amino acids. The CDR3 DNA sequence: TGTGCCAGCAGCTTATGGGCCAGGGGGGATCAGCCCCAGCATTTT. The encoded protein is CASSLWARGDQPQHF.

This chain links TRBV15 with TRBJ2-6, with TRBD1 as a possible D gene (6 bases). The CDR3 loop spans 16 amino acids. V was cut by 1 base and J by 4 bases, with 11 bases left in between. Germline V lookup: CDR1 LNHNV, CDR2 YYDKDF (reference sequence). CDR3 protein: CATSRAAGTGANVLTF. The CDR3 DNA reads TGTGCCACCAGCAGAGCCGCCGGGACAGGGGCCAACGTCCTGACTTTC. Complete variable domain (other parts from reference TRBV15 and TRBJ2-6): DAMVIQNPRYQVTQFGKPVTLSCSQTLNHNVMYWYQQKSSQAPKLLFHYYDKDFNNEADTPDNFQSRRPNTSFCFLDIRSPGLGDTAMYLCATSRAAGTGANVLTFGAGSRLTVL.

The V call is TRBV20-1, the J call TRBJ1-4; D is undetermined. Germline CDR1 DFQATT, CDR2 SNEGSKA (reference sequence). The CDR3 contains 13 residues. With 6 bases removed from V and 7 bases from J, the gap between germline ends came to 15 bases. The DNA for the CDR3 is TGCAGTGCCCCCCATTGGGCTGGTGAAAAACTGTTTTTT. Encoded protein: CSAPHWAGEKLFF.

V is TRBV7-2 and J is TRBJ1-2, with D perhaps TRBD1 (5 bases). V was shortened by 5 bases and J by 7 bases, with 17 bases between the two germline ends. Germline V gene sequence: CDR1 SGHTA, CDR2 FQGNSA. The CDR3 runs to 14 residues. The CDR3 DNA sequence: TGTGCCAGCAGCCTTACAGGCGTCGTTAGTGGCTACACCTTC. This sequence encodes CASSLTGVVSGYTF.

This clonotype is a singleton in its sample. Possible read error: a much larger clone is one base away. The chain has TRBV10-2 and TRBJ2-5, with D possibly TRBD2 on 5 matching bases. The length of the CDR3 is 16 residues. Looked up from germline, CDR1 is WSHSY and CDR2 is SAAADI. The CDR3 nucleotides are TGCGCCAGCAGTGAGTCACCTCGGACCGTTTGGGAGACCCAGCACTTC. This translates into CASSESPRTVWETQHF.

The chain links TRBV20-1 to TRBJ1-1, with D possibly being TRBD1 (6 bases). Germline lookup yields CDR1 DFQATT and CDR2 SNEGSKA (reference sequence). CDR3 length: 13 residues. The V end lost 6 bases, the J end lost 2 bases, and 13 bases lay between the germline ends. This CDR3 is CSAARDINTEAFF. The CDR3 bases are TGCAGTGCCGCCCGGGACATCAACACTGAAGCTTTCTTT.

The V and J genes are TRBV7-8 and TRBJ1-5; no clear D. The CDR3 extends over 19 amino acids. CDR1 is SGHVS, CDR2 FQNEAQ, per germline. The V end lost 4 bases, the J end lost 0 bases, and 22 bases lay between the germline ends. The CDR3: CASSSGFGIPDYSNQPQHF. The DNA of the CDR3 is TGTGCCAGCAGCTCGGGGTTTGGGATCCCGGATTATAGCAATCAGCCCCAGCATTTT.

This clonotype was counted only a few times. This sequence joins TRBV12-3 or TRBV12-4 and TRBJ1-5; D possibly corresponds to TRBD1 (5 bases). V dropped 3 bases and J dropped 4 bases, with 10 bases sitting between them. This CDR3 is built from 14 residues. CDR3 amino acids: CASSFSRANQPQHF. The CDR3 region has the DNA TGTGCCAGCAGTTTTTCCAGGGCTAATCAGCCCCAGCATTTT.

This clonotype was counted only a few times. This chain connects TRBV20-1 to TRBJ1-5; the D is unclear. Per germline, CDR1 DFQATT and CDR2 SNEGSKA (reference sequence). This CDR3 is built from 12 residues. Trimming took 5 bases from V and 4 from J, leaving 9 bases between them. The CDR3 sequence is CSAGVGNQPQHF. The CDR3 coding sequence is TGCAGTGCTGGGGTCGGGAATCAGCCCCAGCATTTT.

CDR3 loop: CASAGNWGQGSNTGELFF. CDR3 nucleotides: TGTGCCAGCGCAGGGAACTGGGGACAGGGGAGTAACACCGGGGAGCTGTTTTTT. The gene calls are TRBV7-9 and TRBJ2-2; 10 nucleotides match TRBD1. The germline gives CDR1 SEHNR, CDR2 FQNEAQ (reference sequence). V was clipped by 8 bases and J by 2 bases; unmatched bases: 14. This CDR3 has 18 residues. The whole variable domain, remainder taken from reference TRBV7-9 and TRBJ2-2, is DTGVSQNPRHKITKRGQNVTFRCDPISEHNRLYWYRQTLGQGPEFLTYFQNEAQLEKSRLLSDRFSAERPKGSFSTLEIQRTEQGDSAMYLCASAGNWGQGSNTGELFFGEGSRLTVL.

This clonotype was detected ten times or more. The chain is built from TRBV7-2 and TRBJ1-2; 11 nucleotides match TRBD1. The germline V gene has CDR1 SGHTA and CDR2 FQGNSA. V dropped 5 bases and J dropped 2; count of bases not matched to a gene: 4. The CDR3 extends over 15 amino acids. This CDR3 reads CASSPRTGGNYGYTF. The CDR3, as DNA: TGTGCCAGCAGCCCTAGGACAGGGGGCAACTATGGCTACACCTTC.

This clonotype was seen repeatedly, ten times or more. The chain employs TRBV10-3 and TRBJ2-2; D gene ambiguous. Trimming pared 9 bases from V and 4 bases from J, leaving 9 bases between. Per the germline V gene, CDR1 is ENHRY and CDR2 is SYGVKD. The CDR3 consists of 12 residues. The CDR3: CAIRDITGELFF. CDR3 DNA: TGTGCCATAAGGGATATCACCGGGGAGCTGTTTTTT.

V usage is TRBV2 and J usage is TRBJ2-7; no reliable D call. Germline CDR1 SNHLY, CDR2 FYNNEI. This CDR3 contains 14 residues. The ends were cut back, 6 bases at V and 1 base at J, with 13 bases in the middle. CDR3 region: CASSHPGPSYEQYF. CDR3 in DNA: TGTGCCAGCAGCCACCCCGGCCCATCCTACGAGCAGTACTTC.

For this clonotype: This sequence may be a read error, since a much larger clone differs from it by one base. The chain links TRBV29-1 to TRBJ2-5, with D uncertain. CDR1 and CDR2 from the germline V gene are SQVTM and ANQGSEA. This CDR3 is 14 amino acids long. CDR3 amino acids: CSVEDPRYQQTQYF. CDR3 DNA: TGCAGCGTTGAAGATCCACGGTACCAACAGACCCAGTACTTC. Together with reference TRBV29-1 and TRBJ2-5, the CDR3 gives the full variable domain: SAVISQKPSRDICQRGTSLTIQCQVDSQVTMMFWYRQQPGQSLTLIATANQGSEATYESGFVIDKFPISRPNLTFSTLTVSNMSPEDSSIYLCSVEDPRYQQTQYFGPGTRLLVL.

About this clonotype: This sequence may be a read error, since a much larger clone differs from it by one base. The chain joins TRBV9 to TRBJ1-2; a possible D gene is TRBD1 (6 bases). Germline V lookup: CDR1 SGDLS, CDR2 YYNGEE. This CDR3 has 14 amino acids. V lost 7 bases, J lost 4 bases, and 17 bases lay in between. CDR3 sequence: CASGTQGTPYGYTF. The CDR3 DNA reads TGTGCCAGCGGCACGCAGGGGACACCCTATGGCTACACCTTC.

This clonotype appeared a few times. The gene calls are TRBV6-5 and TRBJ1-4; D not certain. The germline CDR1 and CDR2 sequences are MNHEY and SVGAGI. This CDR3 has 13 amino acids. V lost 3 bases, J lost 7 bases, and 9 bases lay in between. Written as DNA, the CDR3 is TGTGCCAGCAGTTATGAGAGAAGTGAAAAACTGTTTTTT. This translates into CASSYERSEKLFF.

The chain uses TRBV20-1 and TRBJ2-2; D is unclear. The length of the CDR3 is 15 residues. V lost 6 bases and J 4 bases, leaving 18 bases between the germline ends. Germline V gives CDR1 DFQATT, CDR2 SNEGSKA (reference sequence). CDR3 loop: CSATATRSITGELFF. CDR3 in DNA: TGCAGTGCCACTGCCACTCGGTCGATCACCGGGGAGCTGTTTTTT.

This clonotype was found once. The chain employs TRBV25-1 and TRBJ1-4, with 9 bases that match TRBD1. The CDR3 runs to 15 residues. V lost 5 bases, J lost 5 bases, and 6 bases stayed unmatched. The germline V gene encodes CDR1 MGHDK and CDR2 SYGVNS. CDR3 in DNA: TGTGCCAGCAGTCCAACAGGGGGCTTAAATGAAAAACTGTTTTTT. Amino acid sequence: CASSPTGGLNEKLFF.

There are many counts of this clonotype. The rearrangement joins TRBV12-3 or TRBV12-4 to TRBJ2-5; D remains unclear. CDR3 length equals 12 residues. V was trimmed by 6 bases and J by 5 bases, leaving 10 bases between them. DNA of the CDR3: TGTGCCAGCAGCCCCGGGTATGAGACCCAGTACTTC. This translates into CASSPGYETQYF.

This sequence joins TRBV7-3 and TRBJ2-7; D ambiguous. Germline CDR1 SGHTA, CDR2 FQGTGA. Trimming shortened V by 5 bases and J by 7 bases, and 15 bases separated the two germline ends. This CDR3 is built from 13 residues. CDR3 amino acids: CASSPPYGSEQYF. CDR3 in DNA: TGTGCCAGCAGCCCCCCTTATGGGTCTGAGCAGTACTTC. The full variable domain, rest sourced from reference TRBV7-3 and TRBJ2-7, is GAGVSQTPSNKVTEKGKYVELRCDPISGHTALYWYRQSLGQGPEFLIYFQGTGAADDSGLPNDRFFAVRPEGSVSTLKIQRTERGDSAVYLCASSPPYGSEQYFGPGTRLTVT.

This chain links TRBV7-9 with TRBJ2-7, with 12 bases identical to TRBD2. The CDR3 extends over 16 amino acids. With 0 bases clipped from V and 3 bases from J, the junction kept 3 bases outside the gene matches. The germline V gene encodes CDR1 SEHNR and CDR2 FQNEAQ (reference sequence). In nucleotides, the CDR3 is TGTGCCAGCAGCTTAGCGCTGACTAGCGGGGGCTACGAGCAGTACTTC. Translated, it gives CASSLALTSGGYEQYF.

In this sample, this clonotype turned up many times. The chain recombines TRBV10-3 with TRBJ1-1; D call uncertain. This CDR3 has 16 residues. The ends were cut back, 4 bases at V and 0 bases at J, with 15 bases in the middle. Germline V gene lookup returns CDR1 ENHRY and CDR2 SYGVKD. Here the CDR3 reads CAISVEGRFMNTEAFF. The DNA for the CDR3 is TGTGCCATCAGTGTAGAAGGACGGTTCATGAACACTGAAGCTTTCTTT.

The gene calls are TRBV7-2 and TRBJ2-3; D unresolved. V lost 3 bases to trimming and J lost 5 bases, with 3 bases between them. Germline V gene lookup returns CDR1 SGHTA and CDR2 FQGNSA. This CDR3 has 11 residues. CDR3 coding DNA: TGTGCCAGCAGCTTTGTAGATACGCAGTATTTT. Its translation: CASSFVDTQYF.

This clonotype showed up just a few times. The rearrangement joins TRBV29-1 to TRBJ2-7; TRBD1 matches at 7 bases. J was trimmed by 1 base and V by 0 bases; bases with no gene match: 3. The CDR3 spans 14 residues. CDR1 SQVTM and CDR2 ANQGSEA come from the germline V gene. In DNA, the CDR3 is TGCAGCGTTGAAGATCGGGGACAGTCCTACGAGCAGTACTTC. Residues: CSVEDRGQSYEQYF.